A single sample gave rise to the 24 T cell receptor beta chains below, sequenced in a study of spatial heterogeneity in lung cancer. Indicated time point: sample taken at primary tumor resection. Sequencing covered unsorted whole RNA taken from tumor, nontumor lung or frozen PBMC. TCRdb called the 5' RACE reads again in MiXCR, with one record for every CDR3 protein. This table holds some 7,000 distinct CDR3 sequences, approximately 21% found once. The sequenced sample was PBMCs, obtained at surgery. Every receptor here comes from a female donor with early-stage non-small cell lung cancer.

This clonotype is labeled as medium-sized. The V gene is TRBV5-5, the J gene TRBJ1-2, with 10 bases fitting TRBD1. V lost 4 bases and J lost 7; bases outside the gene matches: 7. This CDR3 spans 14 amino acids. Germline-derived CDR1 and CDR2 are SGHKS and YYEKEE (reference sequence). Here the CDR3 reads CASSPGQGSRGYTF. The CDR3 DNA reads TGTGCCAGCAGCCCGGGACAGGGGTCGCGTGGCTACACCTTC.

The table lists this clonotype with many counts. CDR3 bases: TGTGCCAGCAGTAATAGCGGGGGTTACACAGATACGCAGTATTTT. Translation gives CASSNSGGYTDTQYF. The V and J genes are TRBV27 and TRBJ2-3, with 9 bases that match TRBD2. The CDR3 spans 15 residues. CDR1 and CDR2 from the germline V gene are MNHEY and SMNVEV (reference sequence). With V trimmed by 5 bases and J by 2 bases, 5 bases remained unmatched.

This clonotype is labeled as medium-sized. The CDR3 here is CASSFSLSNQPQHF. CDR3 coding DNA: TGTGCCAGCAGTTTTAGCCTTAGCAATCAGCCCCAGCATTTT. The chain recombines TRBV12-3 or TRBV12-4 with TRBJ1-5; no firm D call. V shed 3 bases and J shed 0 bases, with 6 bases lying between them. The CDR3 loop spans 14 amino acids.

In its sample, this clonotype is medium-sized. The CDR3 is CSARDRTVGTEAFF. The CDR3 region has the DNA TGCAGTGCTAGGGACAGGACGGTGGGGACTGAAGCTTTCTTT. The chain carries TRBV20-1 and TRBJ1-1; 7 bases are a match to TRBD1. The germline V gene has CDR1 DFQATT and CDR2 SNEGSKA (reference sequence). This CDR3 is built from 14 residues. Trimming removed 3 bases from V and 5 bases from J; junction bases left unmatched: 9.

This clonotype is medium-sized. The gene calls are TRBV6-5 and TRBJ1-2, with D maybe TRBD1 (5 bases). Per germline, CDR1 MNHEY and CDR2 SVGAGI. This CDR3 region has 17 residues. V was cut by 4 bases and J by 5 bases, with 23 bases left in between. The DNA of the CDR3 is TGTGCCAGCAGTTCAACTCGGGGACTGAAGCCTACTTATGGCTACACCTTC. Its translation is CASSSTRGLKPTYGYTF.

The CDR3 DNA reads TGTGCCAGCAGCTTGTATTCCGGCAGGGCAAGCTATGGCTACACCTTC. It specifies CASSLYSGRASYGYTF. J is TRBJ1-2 and V is TRBV5-5; D possibly corresponds to TRBD1 (5 bases). The ends were cut back, 1 base at V and 4 bases at J, with 17 bases in the middle. CDR3 length: 16 residues. Looked up from germline, CDR1 is SGHKS and CDR2 is YYEKEE (reference sequence).

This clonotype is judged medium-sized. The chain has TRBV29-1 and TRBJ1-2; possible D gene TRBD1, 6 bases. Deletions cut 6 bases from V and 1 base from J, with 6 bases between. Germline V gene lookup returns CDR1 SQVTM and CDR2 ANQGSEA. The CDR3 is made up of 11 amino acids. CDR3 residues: CSVDSNYGYTF. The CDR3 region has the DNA TGCAGCGTGGACAGTAACTATGGCTACACCTTC.

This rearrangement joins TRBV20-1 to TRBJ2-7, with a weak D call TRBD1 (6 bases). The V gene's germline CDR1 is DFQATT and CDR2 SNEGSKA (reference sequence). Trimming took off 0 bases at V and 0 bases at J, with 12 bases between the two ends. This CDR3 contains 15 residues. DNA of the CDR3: TGCAGTGCTAGAGATAGACAGGTAGCCTCCTACGAGCAGTACTTC. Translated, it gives CSARDRQVASYEQYF.

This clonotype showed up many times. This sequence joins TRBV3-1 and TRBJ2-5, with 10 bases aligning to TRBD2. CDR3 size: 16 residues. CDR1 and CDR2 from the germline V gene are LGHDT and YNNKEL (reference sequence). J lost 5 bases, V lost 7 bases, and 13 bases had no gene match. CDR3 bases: TGTGCCAGCACCGGGGGAACTAGCGGGGCGCGGGAGACCCAGTACTTC. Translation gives CASTGGTSGARETQYF.

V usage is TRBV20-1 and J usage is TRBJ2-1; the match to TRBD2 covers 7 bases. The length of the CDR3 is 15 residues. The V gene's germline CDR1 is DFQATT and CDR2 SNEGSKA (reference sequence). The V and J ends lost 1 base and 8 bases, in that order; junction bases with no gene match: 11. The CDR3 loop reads CSARAPGGLYHEQFF. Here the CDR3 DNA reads TGCAGTGCTAGAGCCCCGGGAGGCCTGTACCATGAGCAGTTCTTC.

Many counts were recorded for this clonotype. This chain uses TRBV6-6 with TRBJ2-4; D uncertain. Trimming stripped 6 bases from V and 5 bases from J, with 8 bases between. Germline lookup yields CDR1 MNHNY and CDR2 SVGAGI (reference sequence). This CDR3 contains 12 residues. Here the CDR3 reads CASRAPQNIQYF. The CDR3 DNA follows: TGTGCCAGCAGGGCGCCCCAAAACATTCAGTACTTC.

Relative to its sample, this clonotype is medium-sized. The CDR3 DNA is TGTGCCAGCAGCGTAGTCGGAGCGGGAGGGGTAGAGACCCAGTACTTC. Amino acids: CASSVVGAGGVETQYF. The chain links TRBV9 to TRBJ2-5; TRBD2 aligns across 10 bases. This CDR3 has 16 amino acids. The V and J ends lost 0 bases and 4 bases, in that order; junction bases with no gene match: 6. Germline CDR1 is SGDLS and CDR2 is YYNGEE.

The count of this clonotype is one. CDR3 protein: CASSDSELETQYF. The CDR3 bases are TGTGCCAGCAGTGATTCAGAGTTAGAGACCCAGTACTTC. V gene TRBV2 combines with J gene TRBJ2-5, with D hard to call. This CDR3 has 13 amino acids. Trimming stripped 3 bases from V and 4 bases from J, with 9 bases between. Germline CDR1 reads SNHLY; CDR2 reads FYNNEI.

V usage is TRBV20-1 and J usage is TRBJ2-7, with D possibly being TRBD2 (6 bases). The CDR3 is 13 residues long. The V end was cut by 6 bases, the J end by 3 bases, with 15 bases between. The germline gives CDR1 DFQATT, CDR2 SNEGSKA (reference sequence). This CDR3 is CSATLSGGYEQYV. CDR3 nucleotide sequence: TGCAGTGCAACACTCTCCGGGGGCTACGAGCAGTACGTC.

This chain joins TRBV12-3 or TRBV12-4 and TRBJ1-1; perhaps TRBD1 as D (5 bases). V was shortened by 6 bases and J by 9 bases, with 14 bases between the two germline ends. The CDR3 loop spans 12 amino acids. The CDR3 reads CASSPGGLKAFF. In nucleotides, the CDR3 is TGTGCCAGCAGCCCCGGGGGACTAAAAGCTTTCTTT.

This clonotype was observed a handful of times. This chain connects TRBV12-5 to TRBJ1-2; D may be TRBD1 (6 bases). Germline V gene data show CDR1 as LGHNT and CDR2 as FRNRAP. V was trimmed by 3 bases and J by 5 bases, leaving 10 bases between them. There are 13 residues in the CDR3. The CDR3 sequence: CASGFQQGYGYTF. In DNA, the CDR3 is TGTGCTAGTGGTTTTCAACAGGGATATGGCTACACCTTC.

The CDR3 nucleotides read TGTGCCAGCACCCCCCGGGGGCGGGGGAACTACGAGCAGTACTTC. Translation gives CASTPRGRGNYEQYF. This chain connects TRBV28 to TRBJ2-7; weak D call: TRBD2 (7 bases). CDR1 MDHEN and CDR2 SYDVKM come from the germline V gene. The CDR3 spans 15 residues. V shed 7 bases and J shed 3 bases, with 19 bases lying between them.

The CDR3 loop is CASSSGPRSLYEQYF. CDR3 DNA sequence: TGTGCCAGCAGCTCCGGCCCCCGTTCCTTGTACGAGCAGTACTTC. The chain combines TRBV12-3 or TRBV12-4 with TRBJ2-7; D gene ambiguous. The CDR3 runs to 15 residues. Trimming removed 6 bases from V and 4 bases from J, with 19 bases in between.

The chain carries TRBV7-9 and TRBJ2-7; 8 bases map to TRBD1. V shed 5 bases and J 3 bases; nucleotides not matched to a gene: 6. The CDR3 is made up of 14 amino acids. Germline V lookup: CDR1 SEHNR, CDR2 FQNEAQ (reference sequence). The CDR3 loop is CASSPRQGSYEQYV. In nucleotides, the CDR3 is TGTGCCAGCAGCCCCAGACAGGGGAGCTACGAGCAGTACGTC.

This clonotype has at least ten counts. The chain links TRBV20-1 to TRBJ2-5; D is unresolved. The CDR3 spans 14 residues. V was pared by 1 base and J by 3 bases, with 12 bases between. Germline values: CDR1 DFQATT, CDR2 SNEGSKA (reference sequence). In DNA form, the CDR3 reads TGCAGTGCTAGAGTTGCCCCTTCGAAAGAGACCCAGTACTTC. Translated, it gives CSARVAPSKETQYF.

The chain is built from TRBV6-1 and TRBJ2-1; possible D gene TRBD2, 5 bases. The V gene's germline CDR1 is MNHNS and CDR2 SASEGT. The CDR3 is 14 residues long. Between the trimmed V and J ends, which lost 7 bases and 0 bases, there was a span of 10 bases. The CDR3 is CASTLATSYNEQFF. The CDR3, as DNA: TGTGCCAGCACCTTAGCGACCTCCTACAATGAGCAGTTCTTC.

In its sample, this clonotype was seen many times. The CDR3 spells CASSFSGGSTDTQYF. Here the CDR3 DNA reads TGTGCCAGCAGTTTTAGCGGGGGTAGCACAGATACGCAGTATTTT. V gene TRBV12-3 or TRBV12-4 combines with J gene TRBJ2-3; 9 bases align to TRBD2. The CDR3 has 15 residues. Unmatched junction bases numbered 1, after V lost 3 bases and J lost 0 bases.

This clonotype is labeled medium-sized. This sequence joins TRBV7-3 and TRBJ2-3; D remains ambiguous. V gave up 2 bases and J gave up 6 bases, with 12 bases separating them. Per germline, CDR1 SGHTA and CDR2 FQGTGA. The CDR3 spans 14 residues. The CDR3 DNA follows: TGTGCCAGCAGCTTATTCTCTCCAAGGGATACGCAGTATTTT. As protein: CASSLFSPRDTQYF.

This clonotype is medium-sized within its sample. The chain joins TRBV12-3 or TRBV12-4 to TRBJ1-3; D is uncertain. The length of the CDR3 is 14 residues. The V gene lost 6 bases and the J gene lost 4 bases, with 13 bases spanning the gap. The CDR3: CASRRGLEGNTIYF. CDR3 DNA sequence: TGTGCCAGCAGGAGAGGCCTAGAAGGAAACACCATATATTTT.